The 2 T cell receptor beta chains below all came from one sample that was sequenced in a study of cytomegalovirus exposure and HLA in healthy donors. The PCR used 60 Vbeta and 13 Jbeta primers. The method was immunoSEQ multiplex PCR; TCRdb's version includes in-frame clones alone and lacks a portion of them. The data contain about 160,000 clones, approximately 85% of them singletons. Sequencing was performed on PBMCs. The receptors stem from a girl aged 2-10 years in good health and CMV-seropositive.

This chain links TRBV4-1 with TRBJ1-5, with 9 bases lining up with TRBD1. This CDR3 region has 16 residues. After removal of 1 base from V and 0 bases from J, the junction contained 1 base not matched to a gene. The germline V gene encodes CDR1 MGHRA and CDR2 YSYEKL. CDR3 amino acids: CASSQGDRDSNQPQHF. The CDR3 nucleotides read TGCGCCAGCAGCCAAGGGGACAGGGATAGCAATCAGCCCCAGCATTTT.

This CDR3 is CAISERGTSGSGNTQYF. The CDR3 nucleotides read TGTGCCATCAGTGAACGAGGGACTAGCGGGAGCGGGAATACGCAGTATTTT. The V call is TRBV10-3, the J call TRBJ2-3; 14 nucleotides align to TRBD2. CDR3 size: 17 residues. V gave up 3 bases and J gave up 7 bases; unmatched junction bases: 9. CDR1 and CDR2 (germline): ENHRY, SYGVKD.